This T cell receptor beta chain was retrieved from a study of tumor and adjacent non-tumor tissue in lung cancer. Study in general: The patients, some ten men and 4 or 5 women, were about 31 to 76 with stage I to III disease.

Overall study results and limits: In normal lung, the top 100 clones were significantly more dominant than in tumor.

The germline V gene has CDR1 SQVTM and CDR2 ANQGSEA. The length of the CDR3 is 13 residues. A modified ARM-PCR protocol with three rounds of nested PCR amplified TCRbeta. TCRdb reprocessed the multiplex PCR reads via MiXCR and lists one record per CDR3 protein. Among tens of thousands of distinct CDR3 sequences listed, over 75% were seen once. This clonotype was found a few times. Its antigen is currently unknown. RNA was extracted from bulk tissue without any cell sorting. The specimen sequenced was lung tumor tissue. This receptor was identified in a woman in her fifties or sixties with non-small cell lung cancer. The V gene is TRBV29-1, the J gene TRBJ1-5; D is ambiguous. This CDR3 is CSAESGNNQPQHF. The CDR3 nucleotides are TGCAGTGCGGAGTCCGGGAATAATCAGCCCCAGCATTTT.